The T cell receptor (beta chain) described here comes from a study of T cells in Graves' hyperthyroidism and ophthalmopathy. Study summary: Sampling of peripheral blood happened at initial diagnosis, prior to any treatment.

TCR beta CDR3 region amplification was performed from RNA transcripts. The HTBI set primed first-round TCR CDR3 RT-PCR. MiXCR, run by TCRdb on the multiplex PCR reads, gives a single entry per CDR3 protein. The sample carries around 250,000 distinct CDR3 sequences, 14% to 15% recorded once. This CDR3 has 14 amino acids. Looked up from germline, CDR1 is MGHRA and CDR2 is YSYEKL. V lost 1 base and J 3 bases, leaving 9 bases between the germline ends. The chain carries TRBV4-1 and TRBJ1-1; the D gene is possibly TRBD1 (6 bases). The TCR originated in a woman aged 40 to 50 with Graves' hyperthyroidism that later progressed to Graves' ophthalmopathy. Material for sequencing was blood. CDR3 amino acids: CASSQANRDTEAFF. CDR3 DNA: TGCGCCAGCAGCCAAGCAAACAGGGACACTGAAGCTTTCTTT.